Below, one T cell receptor beta chain is given with its context. The germline gives CDR1 MDHEN, CDR2 SYDVKM. V shed 8 bases and J 4 bases; nucleotides not matched to a gene: 4. There are 12 residues in the CDR3. The table came from immunoSEQ multiplex PCR; TCRdb's copy has only in-frame clones and leaves some out. The sample includes approximately 360,000 clones, around 87% seen only once; the top ten take approximately 1.8%. Cohorts were assigned according to the clinical history that participants reported. The data were obtained in a study of blood T cell repertoires in COVID-19. The material sequenced was PBMCs or T cells enriched from blood (not recorded which). This chain joins TRBV28 and TRBJ1-1; 7 positions match TRBD1. The sequence was obtained from a man aged 35-49 years in a cohort exposed to, infected with or recovered from COVID-19 (not recorded which). The CDR3 loop is CASGTGATEAFF. As DNA, the CDR3 is TGTGCCAGCGGAACAGGGGCCACTGAAGCTTTCTTT.